The 9 T cell receptor beta chains below were found in one sample sequenced in a study of blood T cell repertoires in COVID-19. Profiled with immunoSEQ multiplex PCR; TCRdb holds only in-frame clones, not every one. The sample includes tens of thousands of clones, more than 80% seen only once; the top ten take under 20%. Sequencing input: peripheral blood. These receptors all come from a human donor in a cohort sampled during active COVID-19.

The V gene is TRBV3-1 (or the pseudogene TRBV3-2), the J gene TRBJ2-1, with D perhaps TRBD2 (6 bases). V dropped 6 bases and J dropped 6 bases, with 9 bases sitting between them. The CDR3 is 12 amino acids. CDR1 and CDR2 from the germline V gene are LGHDT and YNNKEL (reference sequence). CDR3 nucleotide sequence: TGTGCCAGCAGGGAGGGACTCAATGAGCAGTTCTTC. Translated: CASREGLNEQFF.

V usage is TRBV2 and J usage is TRBJ2-3; the match to TRBD2 covers 14 bases. V shed 6 bases, J shed 4 bases, and the junction held 3 bases outside the gene matches. The germline V gene encodes CDR1 SNHLY and CDR2 FYNNEI. There are 15 residues in the CDR3. Here the CDR3 reads CASRGLAGGADTQYF. DNA for the CDR3: TGTGCCAGCAGAGGACTAGCGGGAGGAGCAGATACGCAGTATTTT.

This clone was seen a handful of times. The chain combines TRBV4-2 with TRBJ1-5; the D gene is possibly TRBD1 (6 bases). V shed 4 bases and J shed 4 bases, with 11 bases lying between them. The CDR3 extends over 14 amino acids. Germline assignment: CDR1 LGHNA and CDR2 YNFKEQ. CDR3 residues: CASSPGTINQPQHF. For the CDR3, the DNA is TGTGCCAGCAGCCCCGGGACAATTAATCAGCCCCAGCATTTT.

The CDR3 DNA reads as TGCGCCAGCAGTCGTCAAGCGGCAAGCACAGATACGCAGTATTTT. This gives the protein CASSRQAASTDTQYF. This chain uses TRBV10-2 with TRBJ2-3, with D maybe TRBD2 (5 bases). This CDR3 has 15 amino acids. In germline, CDR1 is WSHSY, CDR2 SAAADI. Trimming cost V 5 bases and J 0 bases, with 12 bases left between them.

This rearrangement joins TRBV4-1 to TRBJ1-1, with unresolved D. This CDR3 is 13 amino acids long. V was shortened by 4 bases and J by 3 bases, with 9 bases between the two germline ends. Germline V CDR1 and CDR2: MGHRA, YSYEKL. The CDR3 DNA reads as TGCGCCAGCAGCCCTGCGGATTACACTGAAGCTTTCTTT. Residues: CASSPADYTEAFF.

This clone was seen more than once but under ten times. The rearrangement links TRBV6-2 or TRBV6-3 to TRBJ1-3, with D possibly being TRBD1 (5 bases). The CDR3 covers 17 residues. The germline V gene encodes CDR1 MNHEY and CDR2 SVGEGT. V gave up 2 bases and J gave up 2 bases, with 16 bases separating them. CDR3 bases: TGTGCCAGCAGTTACGGGGACTCTTGGACCACTGGAAACACCATATATTTT. Residues: CASSYGDSWTTGNTIYF.

The rearrangement uses TRBV30 and TRBJ1-3; D is unresolved. Germline CDR1 reads GTSNPN; CDR2 reads SVGIG (reference sequence). V lost 0 bases, J lost 0 bases, and 6 bases lay in between. CDR3 length: 14 amino acids. CDR3 amino acids: CAWSVKLSGNTIYF. DNA for the CDR3: TGTGCCTGGAGTGTTAAACTCTCTGGAAACACCATATATTTT.

The J gene is TRBJ2-1, the V gene TRBV28, with 8 nucleotides matching TRBD2. The J segment lost 3 bases and the V segment lost 4 bases, leaving 11 bases of the junction unmatched. The CDR3 runs to 17 residues. The germline V gene encodes CDR1 MDHEN and CDR2 SYDVKM. The CDR3 DNA follows: TGTGCCAGCAGTTCCGGGCCTGGGCGGGGGGACTACAATGAGCAGTTCTTC. Its translation: CASSSGPGRGDYNEQFF. The full variable domain, completed using reference TRBV28 and TRBJ2-1, is DVKVTQSSRYLVKRTGEKVFLECVQDMDHENMFWYRQDPGLGLRLIYFSYDVKMKEKGDIPEGYSVSREKKERFSLILESASTNQTSMYLCASSSGPGRGDYNEQFFGPGTRLTVL.

The V gene is TRBV5-1, the J gene TRBJ2-2, with a possible D match to TRBD1 (6 bases). CDR3 length: 18 amino acids. The V and J ends lost 3 bases and 7 bases respectively, with 25 bases between them. CDR1 is SGHRS, CDR2 YFSETQ, per germline. The DNA of the CDR3 is TGCGCCAGCAGCTCCAGCCAAACCCCACAACAGGGAGACGGGGAGCTGTTTTTT. Translating it yields CASSSSQTPQQGDGELFF.